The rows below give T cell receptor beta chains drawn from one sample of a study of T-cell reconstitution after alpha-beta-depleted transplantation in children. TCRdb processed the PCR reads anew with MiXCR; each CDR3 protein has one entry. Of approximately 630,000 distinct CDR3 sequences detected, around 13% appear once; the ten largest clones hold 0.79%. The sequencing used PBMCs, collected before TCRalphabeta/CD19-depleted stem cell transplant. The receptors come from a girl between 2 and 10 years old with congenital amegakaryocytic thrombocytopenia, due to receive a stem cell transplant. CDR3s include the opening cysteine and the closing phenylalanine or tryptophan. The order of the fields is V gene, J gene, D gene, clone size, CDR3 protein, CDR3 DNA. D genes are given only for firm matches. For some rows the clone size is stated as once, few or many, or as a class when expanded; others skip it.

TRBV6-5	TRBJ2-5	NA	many	CASSYYSRRGETQYF	TGTGCCAGCAGTTACTACTCCCGGCGGGGTGAGACCCAGTACTTC
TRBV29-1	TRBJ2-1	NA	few	CSVLDSYNEQFF	TGCAGCGTTCTCGATTCCTACAATGAGCAGTTCTTC
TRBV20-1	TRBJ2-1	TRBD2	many	CSARPGLAGVAFWNEQFF	TGCAGTGCCCGACCGGGACTAGCGGGAGTAGCCTTCTGGAATGAGCAGTTCTTC
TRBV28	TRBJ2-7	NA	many	CASSYRLQTYEQYF	TGTGCCAGCAGTTATAGACTGCAAACCTACGAGCAGTACTTC
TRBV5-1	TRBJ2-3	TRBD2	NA	CASSLEGTRTTDTQYF	TGCGCCAGCAGCTTGGAGGGGACTAGGACGACAGATACGCAGTATTTT
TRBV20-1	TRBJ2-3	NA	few	CSATLGTVQYF	TGCAGTGCTACCCTTGGCACCGTCCAGTATTTT
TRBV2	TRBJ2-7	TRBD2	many	CASSEALSGSINEQYF	TGTGCCAGCAGTGAAGCGTTAAGCGGGAGCATCAACGAGCAGTACTTC
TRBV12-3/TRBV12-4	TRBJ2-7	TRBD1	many	CASSSLGTGDYEQYF	TGTGCCAGCAGTTCCTTAGGGACAGGTGACTACGAGCAGTACTTC
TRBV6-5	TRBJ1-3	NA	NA	CASSYSLGSSGNTIYF	TGTGCCAGCAGTTACTCACTTGGGAGCTCTGGAAACACCATATATTTT
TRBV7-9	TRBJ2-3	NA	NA	CASGESTDTQYF	TGTGCCAGCGGAGAAAGCACAGATACGCAGTATTTT
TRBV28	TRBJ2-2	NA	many	CASSLSGGGELFF	TGTGCCAGCAGCCTTAGCGGTGGCGGGGAGCTGTTTTTT
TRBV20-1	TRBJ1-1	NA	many	CSARGYVGRTEAFF	TGCAGTGCTAGGGGATATGTGGGCCGCACTGAAGCTTTCTTT
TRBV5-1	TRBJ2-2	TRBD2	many	CASSWGCSGTCTGELFF	TGCGCCAGCAGCTGGGGGTGCAGCGGGACTTGCACCGGGGAGCTGTTTTTT
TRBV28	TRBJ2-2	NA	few	CASSFDWRQNTGELFF	TGTGCCAGCAGTTTTGATTGGCGCCAGAACACCGGGGAGCTGTTTTTT
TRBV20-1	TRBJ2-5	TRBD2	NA	CRPGLAGPEKQETQYF	TGCAGACCCGGACTAGCGGGACCCGAGAAACAAGAGACCCAGTACTTC
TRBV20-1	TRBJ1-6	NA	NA	CSAKPGEFNSPLHF	TGCAGTGCTAAACCAGGGGAGTTCAATTCACCCCTCCACTTT
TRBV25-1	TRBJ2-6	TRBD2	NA	CASSNLAGSYQGGANVLTF	TGTGCCAGCAGTAATTTAGCGGGAAGCTATCAGGGGGGGGCCAACGTCCTGACTTTC
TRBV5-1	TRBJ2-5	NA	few	CASSFLQGLQETQYF	TGCGCCAGCAGCTTCTTACAGGGTCTCCAAGAGACCCAGTACTTC
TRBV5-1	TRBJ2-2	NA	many	CASSLPIANTGELFF	TGCGCCAGCAGCTTACCCATCGCGAACACCGGGGAGCTGTTTTTT
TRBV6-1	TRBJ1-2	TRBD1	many	CASSSLQGALSYGYTF	TGTGCCAGCAGCTCTCTACAGGGGGCATTATCCTATGGCTACACCTTC
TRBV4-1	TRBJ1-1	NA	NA	CASSQVGPPDTEAFF	TGCGCCAGCAGCCAAGTGGGCCCGCCGGACACTGAAGCTTTCTTT
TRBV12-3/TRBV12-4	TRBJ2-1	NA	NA	CASREESPYNEQFF	TGTGCCAGCAGGGAAGAGTCCCCCTACAATGAGCAGTTCTTC
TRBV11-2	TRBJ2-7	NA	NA	CASSPWAYEQYF	TGTGCCAGCAGCCCCTGGGCCTACGAGCAGTACTTC
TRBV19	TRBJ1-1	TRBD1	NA	CASSIGTGGGKMNTEAFF	TGTGCCAGTAGTATAGGGACAGGAGGGGGGAAGATGAACACTGAAGCTTTCTTT
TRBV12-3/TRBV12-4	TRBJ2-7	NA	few	CASSLGHQTYEQYF	TGTGCCAGCAGTCTGGGACACCAAACCTACGAGCAGTACTTC
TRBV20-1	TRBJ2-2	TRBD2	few	CSARDIASGINTGELFF	TGCAGTGCTAGAGATATCGCTAGCGGGATTAACACCGGGGAGCTGTTTTTT
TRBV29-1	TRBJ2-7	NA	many	CSVESGEGYEQYF	TGCAGCGTTGAGTCCGGGGAAGGCTACGAGCAGTACTTC